This passage covers 5 T cell receptor beta chains from one sample sequenced in a study of T cell clonotyping in hematopoietic cell transplantation. Clones were sequenced by immunoSEQ multiplex PCR, and TCRdb holds only the in-frame ones, with some missing. The data contain around 14,000 clones, around 94% of them singletons. Sequenced here: PBMCs, sampled 30 days after allogeneic stem cell transplant. These receptors were obtained from a male patient aged 60 to 75 who had an allogeneic stem cell transplant from an unrelated donor, so the T cells may come from the graft donor. Some clones in this sample may be carry-over from other donors' samples.

The sample holds one count of this clone. The rearrangement links TRBV2 to TRBJ2-5; D might be TRBD2 (6 bases). Germline V gene lookup returns CDR1 SNHLY and CDR2 FYNNEI. The ends were cut back, 6 bases at V and 5 bases at J, with 13 bases in the middle. This CDR3 spans 13 amino acids. The CDR3 bases are TGTGCCAGCAGACGGGACTTGACGGAGACCCAGTACTTC. Translation gives CASRRDLTETQYF.

The CDR3 here is CAWSTGQGAGELFF. The CDR3 DNA is TGTGCCTGGAGTACGGGGCAGGGGGCCGGGGAGCTGTTTTTT. The rearrangement uses TRBV30 and TRBJ2-2; TRBD1 agrees at 7 bases. The V gene end was trimmed by 2 bases and the J gene end by 6 bases; junction bases not matched to a gene: 6. The length of the CDR3 is 14 residues. Germline-derived CDR1 and CDR2 are GTSNPN and SVGIG (reference sequence).

This CDR3 is CASSIGWLPRSDGYTF. The CDR3 region has the DNA TGTGCCAGTAGTATTGGGTGGCTCCCTAGGAGCGATGGCTACACCTTC. The chain couples TRBV19 to TRBJ1-2, with D unclear. CDR1 and CDR2 from the germline V gene are LNHDA and SQIVND (reference sequence). This CDR3 is 16 amino acids long. The V gene lost 3 bases and the J gene lost 6 bases, with 20 bases spanning the gap.

This rearrangement joins TRBV10-3 to TRBJ1-1; a possible D gene is TRBD1 (6 bases). Trimming took off 3 bases at V and 4 bases at J, with 12 bases between the two ends. The CDR3 is 14 residues long. Per the germline V gene, CDR1 is ENHRY and CDR2 is SYGVKD. CDR3 residues: CAISEGGAGTEAFF. In DNA, the CDR3 is TGTGCCATCAGTGAAGGGGGGGCCGGCACTGAAGCTTTCTTT.

This clone was seen just once. The genes are TRBV28 and TRBJ1-5; tentative D call: TRBD1 (5 bases). V dropped 1 base and J dropped 3 bases, with 13 bases sitting between them. From germline, CDR1 is MDHEN and CDR2 SYDVKM. This CDR3 contains 16 residues. The DNA of the CDR3 is TGTGCCAGCAGTTTATCACATAGACAGTACAATCAGCCCCAGCATTTT. Protein product: CASSLSHRQYNQPQHF.